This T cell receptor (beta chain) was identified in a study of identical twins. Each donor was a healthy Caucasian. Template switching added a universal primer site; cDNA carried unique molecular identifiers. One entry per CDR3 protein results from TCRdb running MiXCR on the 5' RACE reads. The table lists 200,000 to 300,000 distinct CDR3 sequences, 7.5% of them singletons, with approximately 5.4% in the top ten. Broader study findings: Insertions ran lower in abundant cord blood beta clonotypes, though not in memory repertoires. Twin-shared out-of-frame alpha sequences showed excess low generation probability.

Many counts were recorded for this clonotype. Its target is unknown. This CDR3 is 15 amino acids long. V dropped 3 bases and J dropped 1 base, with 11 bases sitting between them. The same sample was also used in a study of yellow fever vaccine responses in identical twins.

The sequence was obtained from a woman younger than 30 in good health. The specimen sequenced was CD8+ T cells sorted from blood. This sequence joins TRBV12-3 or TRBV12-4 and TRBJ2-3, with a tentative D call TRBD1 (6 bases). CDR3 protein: CASSFRDTGTDTQYF. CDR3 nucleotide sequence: TGTGCCAGCAGTTTCCGGGACACCGGCACAGATACGCAGTATTTT.